This T cell receptor beta chain was documented in a study of blood T cell repertoires in COVID-19. TCRdb keeps only in-frame clones here, not all; method: immunoSEQ multiplex PCR. In the table there are approximately 200,000 clones, roughly 92% of which are singletons. Trimming cost V 4 bases and J 6 bases, with 10 bases left between them. The germline V gene encodes CDR1 SQVTM and CDR2 ANQGSEA. The CDR3 has 13 residues. On this clone: Other DNA sequences in this sample translate to the same CDR3.

Sequencing was performed on peripheral blood. This rearrangement joins TRBV29-1 to TRBJ1-6; weak D call: TRBD1 (6 bases). The source of this sequence is a man under 40 with COVID-19, enrolled during active disease. The CDR3 DNA reads TGCAGCGTTGCTCAGGGGTCTAATTCACCCCTCCACTTT. Residues: CSVAQGSNSPLHF.